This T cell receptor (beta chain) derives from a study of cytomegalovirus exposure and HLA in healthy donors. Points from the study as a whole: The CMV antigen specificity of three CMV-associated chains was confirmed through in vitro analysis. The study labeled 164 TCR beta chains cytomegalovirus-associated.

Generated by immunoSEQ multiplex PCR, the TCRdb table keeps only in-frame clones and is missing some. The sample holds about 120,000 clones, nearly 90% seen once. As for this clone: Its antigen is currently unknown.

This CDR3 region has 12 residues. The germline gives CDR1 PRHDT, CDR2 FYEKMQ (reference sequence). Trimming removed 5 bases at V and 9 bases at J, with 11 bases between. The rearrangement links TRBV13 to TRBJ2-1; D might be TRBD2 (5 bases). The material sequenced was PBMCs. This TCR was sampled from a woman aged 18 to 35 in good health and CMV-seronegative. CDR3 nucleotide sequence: TGTGCCAGCAGCCCGGGGAAGGTTGAGCAGTTCTTC. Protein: CASSPGKVEQFF.